This T cell receptor (beta chain) comes out of a study of blood T cell repertoires in COVID-19. The overall study: The samples span acute and convalescent COVID-19 from the United States, Italy and Spain. Sample material is recorded as cDNA or gDNA derived from T cells, B-cell-depleted T cells, or PBMCs.

The germline V gene encodes CDR1 WNHNN and CDR2 SYGVQD (reference sequence). CDR3 size: 13 residues. Germline trimming cut 5 bases from V and 4 bases from J; bases unmatched to any gene: 4. How the authors handled the data: It was from reference gene primer amplification that nucleated cell counts were estimated. TCRdb's copy holds only in-frame clones and misses some; the assay was immunoSEQ multiplex PCR. V and J calls and clone size are copied from that table; D and trimming were computed from the DNA. The sample yields about 160,000 clones, about 90% seen once. Followed longitudinally, the Seattle patients had been enrolled during active infection.

The sequencing input was peripheral blood. The J gene is TRBJ1-2, the V gene TRBV10-1, with 7 bases that match TRBD1. The receptor comes from a man aged 30 to 45 with COVID-19, enrolled during active disease. The CDR3 sequence is CASSHRDSYGYTF. CDR3 nucleotide sequence: TGCGCCAGCAGTCACCGGGACAGCTATGGCTACACCTTC.